This T cell receptor beta chain is drawn from a study of shared clonotypes between healthy human individuals. The repertoire was sequenced with immunoSEQ multiplex PCR; TCRdb's copy has only in-frame clones and lacks some. The sample carries 1.5 million to 2.5 million clones, approximately 94% recorded once. V shed 2 bases and J shed 8 bases, with 9 bases lying between them. CDR1 SGHNT and CDR2 YYREEE come from the germline V gene (reference sequence). This CDR3 has 12 amino acids. As defined, naive CD8 cells were CD45RO-negative and positively selected for CCR7, with terminally differentiated effector memory CD45RA+ cells excluded.

Sequenced input: naive CD8+ T cells sorted from blood. The chain combines TRBV5-4 with TRBJ2-3; D remains unclear. This clonotype was sampled from a man in his late teens or twenties in good health. The CDR3 DNA reads as TGTGCCAGCAGCTTAGGAGTGGCTACGCAGTATTTT. Translation: CASSLGVATQYF. Based on the CDR3 plus reference TRBV5-4 and TRBJ2-3, the full variable domain is ETGVTQSPTHLIKTRGQQVTLRCSSQSGHNTVSWYQQALGQGPQFIFQYYREEENGRGNFPPRFSGLQFPNYSSELNVNALELDDSALYLCASSLGVATQYFGPGTRLTVL.